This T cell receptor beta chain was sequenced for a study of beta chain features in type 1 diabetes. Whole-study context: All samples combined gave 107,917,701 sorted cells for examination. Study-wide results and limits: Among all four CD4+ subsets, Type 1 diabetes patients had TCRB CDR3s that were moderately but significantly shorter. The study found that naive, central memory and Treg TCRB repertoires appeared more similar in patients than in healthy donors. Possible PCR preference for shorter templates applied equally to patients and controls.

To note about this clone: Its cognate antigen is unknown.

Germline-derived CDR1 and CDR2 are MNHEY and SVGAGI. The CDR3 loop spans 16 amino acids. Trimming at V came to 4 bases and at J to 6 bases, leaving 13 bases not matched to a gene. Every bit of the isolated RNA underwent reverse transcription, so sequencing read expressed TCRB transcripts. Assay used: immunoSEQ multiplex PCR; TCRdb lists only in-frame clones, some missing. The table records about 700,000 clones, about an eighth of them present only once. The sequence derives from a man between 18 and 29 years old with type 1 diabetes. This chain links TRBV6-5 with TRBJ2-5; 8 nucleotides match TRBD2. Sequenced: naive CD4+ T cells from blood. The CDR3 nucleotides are TGTGCCAGCAGTTTAATCGGCGCGGGGGGCCTTAAGACCCAGTACTTC. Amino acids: CASSLIGAGGLKTQYF.